This TCR beta chain is from a study of blood T cells in healthy people across ages. V gave up 6 bases and J gave up 2 bases; unmatched junction bases: 4. The germline CDR1 and CDR2 sequences are MNHEY and SVGAGI. The CDR3 runs 15 residues. The study, taken as a whole, reports: TCR beta diversity tracked closely with naive T cell percentage. Older age coincided with a roughly linear decline in TCR beta diversity per million T cells.

This clonotype occurred a few times. What it binds is not known. For the second PCR, which ran for about 6 to 11 cycles, a sample-barcoded 5' primer and a J-beta primer mix were used. TCRdb used MiXCR to reprocess the 5' RACE reads, holding one entry per CDR3 protein. The table has around 280,000 distinct CDR3 sequences, less than 30% seen once. The chain carries TRBV6-5 and TRBJ2-4, with 10 bases lining up with TRBD1. Sequenced input: blood. This receptor was obtained from a woman between 65 and 79 years old in good health. The CDR3 protein is CASSGGQGTKNIQYF. CDR3 bases: TGTGCCAGCAGCGGGGGACAGGGGACCAAAAACATTCAGTACTTC.